These 30 T cell receptor beta chains originate from one sample sequenced in a study of T cell responses to AZD1222 COVID-19 vaccine. Clones were read by immunoSEQ multiplex PCR, and TCRdb kept only the in-frame ones, dropping some. The sample includes about 110,000 clones, about nine tenths of them seen just once. This material consisted of peripheral blood, taken 28 days after the second AZD1222 dose. These receptors all come from an adult who received the AZD1222 COVID-19 vaccine.

The table lists this clone with a count of one. The J gene is TRBJ1-2, the V gene TRBV6-1, with 9 bases lining up with TRBD1. The V gene's germline CDR1 is MNHNS and CDR2 SASEGT. This CDR3 region has 16 residues. Trimming cost V 2 bases and J 5 bases; bases outside gene matches: 9. The CDR3 reads CASSERTGDNWYGYTF. The DNA for the CDR3 is TGTGCCAGCAGTGAACGGACAGGGGATAACTGGTATGGCTACACCTTC.

The rearrangement uses TRBV12-3 or TRBV12-4 and TRBJ2-7; D remains unclear. The CDR3 is made up of 12 amino acids. V dropped 3 bases and J dropped 3 bases, with 6 bases sitting between them. In nucleotides, the CDR3 is TGTGCCAGCAGTTTCTCGGTCTACGAGCAGTACTTC. Translating it yields CASSFSVYEQYF.

This chain connects TRBV2 to TRBJ1-2, with D possibly being TRBD1 (6 bases). Deletions cut 6 bases from V and 7 bases from J, with 15 bases between. The CDR3 totals 13 residues. Germline V gives CDR1 SNHLY, CDR2 FYNNEI. The CDR3 bases are TGTGCCAGCAGGCCGCCAGGGGTTAGTGGCTACACCTTC. This sequence encodes CASRPPGVSGYTF.

This clone showed up just once. The chain carries TRBV10-3 and TRBJ1-1; D gene unclear. The germline CDR1 and CDR2 sequences are ENHRY and SYGVKD. V was shortened by 3 bases and J by 2 bases, with 10 bases between the two germline ends. The CDR3 loop spans 14 amino acids. The chain's CDR3 is CAISDLSRNTEAFF. The CDR3 bases are TGTGCCATCAGTGACCTTTCCAGAAACACTGAAGCTTTCTTT.

V is TRBV7-8 and J is TRBJ2-1; 10 positions match TRBD1. The CDR3 length is 17 residues. Germline CDR1 reads SGHVS; CDR2 reads FQNEAQ. V dropped 7 bases and J dropped 9; count of bases not matched to a gene: 18. The CDR3 here is CASNKSKRQGATGEQFF. DNA of the CDR3: TGTGCCAGCAACAAGTCGAAGAGACAGGGGGCGACGGGTGAGCAGTTCTTC.

This chain joins TRBV10-3 and TRBJ2-3; tentatively, D is TRBD2 (6 bases). Germline V gene lookup returns CDR1 ENHRY and CDR2 SYGVKD. CDR3 length equals 15 residues. V was cut by 4 bases and J by 5 bases, with 16 bases left in between. CDR3 coding DNA: TGTGCCATCAGTGTCCTAGCGTCGACAAGAGATACGCAGTATTTT. It yields the protein CAISVLASTRDTQYF.

In this sample, this clone turned up once. The chain is built from TRBV5-1 and TRBJ2-2; D tentatively reads TRBD1 or TRBD2 (5 bases each). Trimming took 3 bases from V and 0 from J, leaving 6 bases between them. Germline V CDR1 and CDR2: SGHRS, YFSETQ. The CDR3 has 14 residues. The CDR3 DNA reads TGCGCCAGCAGCTCGGGACCGAACACCGGGGAGCTGTTTTTT. Translating gives CASSSGPNTGELFF.

CDR3 protein: CASSPSGQPNQPQHF. For the CDR3, the DNA is TGTGCCAGCAGCCCCAGCGGGCAGCCTAATCAGCCCCAGCATTTT. The rearrangement joins TRBV9 to TRBJ1-5, with D unresolved. The CDR3 runs 15 residues. Germline assignment: CDR1 SGDLS and CDR2 YYNGEE. Trimming stripped 4 bases from V and 4 bases from J, with 15 bases between. The variable domain in full, completed from reference TRBV9 and TRBJ1-5, reads DSGVTQTPKHLITATGQRVTLRCSPRSGDLSVYWYQQSLDQGLQFLIQYYNGEERAKGNILERFSAQQFPDLHSELNLSSLELGDSALYFCASSPSGQPNQPQHFGDGTRLSIL.

The rearrangement uses TRBV28 and TRBJ1-1, with D tentatively TRBD1 (5 bases). The germline gives CDR1 MDHEN, CDR2 SYDVKM. The CDR3 consists of 14 residues. Between the trimmed V and J ends, which lost 7 bases and 0 bases, there was a span of 12 bases. CDR3 in amino acids: CASKLGRMNTEAFF. CDR3 coding DNA: TGTGCCAGCAAACTGGGACGGATGAACACTGAAGCTTTCTTT.

The chain joins TRBV2 to TRBJ1-2; TRBD1 might be the D (6 bases). The ends were cut back, 8 bases at V and 1 base at J, with 11 bases in the middle. CDR1 is SNHLY and CDR2 is FYNNEI in the germline V gene. The CDR3 extends over 13 amino acids. The CDR3 DNA reads TGTGCCAGCTGGGCCAGGGGTAACTATGGCTACACCTTC. It codes for CASWARGNYGYTF. Full variable domain (remainder filled in from reference TRBV2 and TRBJ1-2): EPEVTQTPSHQVTQMGQEVILRCVPISNHLYFYWYRQILGQKVEFLVSFYNNEISEKSEIFDDQFSVERPDGSNFTLKIRSTKLEDSAMYFCASWARGNYGYTFGSGTRLTVV.

This clone was counted once. The rearrangement uses TRBV4-3 and TRBJ1-2, with D perhaps TRBD1 (5 bases). CDR3 length equals 14 residues. The V gene lost 4 bases and the J gene lost 2 bases, with 11 bases spanning the gap. Germline CDR1 LGHNA, CDR2 YSLEER. This chain's CDR3 is CASSRAGRNYGYTF. DNA of the CDR3: TGCGCCAGCAGCCGAGCGGGACGGAACTATGGCTACACCTTC.

The J gene is TRBJ2-1, the V gene TRBV4-3; D is possibly TRBD1 (6 bases). Trimming took off 5 bases at V and 10 bases at J, with 18 bases between the two ends. The CDR3 length is 14 residues. Germline lookup yields CDR1 LGHNA and CDR2 YSLEER. The CDR3: CASSYGSRGGEQFF. The CDR3 bases are TGCGCCAGCAGCTACGGGTCTCGTGGGGGCGAGCAGTTCTTC.

The rearrangement uses TRBV19 and TRBJ2-2; 9 nucleotides align to TRBD1. Looked up from germline, CDR1 is LNHDA and CDR2 is SQIVND (reference sequence). The length of the CDR3 is 16 residues. The J segment lost 3 bases and the V segment lost 6 bases, leaving 8 bases of the junction unmatched. DNA of the CDR3: TGTGCCAGTAGGTCTCCGGGACAGGGCTACACCGGGGAGCTGTTTTTT. This sequence encodes CASRSPGQGYTGELFF.

The rearrangement links TRBV2 to TRBJ1-1; no clear D gene. The CDR3 totals 12 residues. Germline loops: CDR1 SNHLY, CDR2 FYNNEI. V was shortened by 7 bases and J by 3 bases, with 9 bases between the two germline ends. In DNA, the CDR3 is TGTGCCAGCAAGTCGGGATACACTGAAGCTTTCTTT. Translation gives CASKSGYTEAFF.

J is TRBJ1-2 and V is TRBV6-6, with no clear D. Germline CDR1 and CDR2: MNHNY and SVGAGI (reference sequence). CDR3 length: 14 amino acids. The germline V and J ends were trimmed by 4 bases and 1 base, with 10 bases remaining between them. The CDR3 coding sequence is TGTGCCAGCAGTTGGGAGGGAAATAACTATGGCTACACCTTC. It specifies CASSWEGNNYGYTF.

This clone was counted once. This rearrangement joins TRBV7-2 to TRBJ2-7; no firm D call. The CDR3 contains 14 residues. The germline V gene has CDR1 SGHTA and CDR2 FQGNSA. The V and J ends lost 2 bases and 2 bases respectively, with 10 bases between them. The CDR3 region has the DNA TGTGCCAGCAGCTTACGAGGAGCCCCCTACGAGCAGTACTTC. This translates into CASSLRGAPYEQYF.

The V call is TRBV5-4, the J call TRBJ1-2; tentative D call: TRBD1 (6 bases). The CDR3 consists of 13 residues. With 3 bases removed from V and 3 bases from J, the gap between germline ends came to 9 bases. From germline, CDR1 is SGHNT and CDR2 YYREEE (reference sequence). The DNA of the CDR3 is TGTGCCAGCAGCTCCCCAGGGGACTATGGCTACACCTTC. Its translation: CASSSPGDYGYTF.

The chain uses TRBV19 and TRBJ1-5, with D maybe TRBD1 (5 bases). This CDR3 has 12 amino acids. Germline V lookup: CDR1 LNHDA, CDR2 SQIVND (reference sequence). V lost 4 bases and J lost 11, with 12 bases in between. The CDR3 nucleotides are TGTGCCAGTAGTACGGGGGTGGGGACCCAGCATTTT. It yields the protein CASSTGVGTQHF.

The J gene is TRBJ2-1, the V gene TRBV18; D might be TRBD2 (6 bases). The CDR3 contains 12 residues. Trimming cost V 3 bases and J 6 bases, with 6 bases left between them. Germline V gene data show CDR1 as KGHSH and CDR2 as LQKENI. CDR3 amino acids: CASSPTSNEQFF. The DNA of the CDR3 is TGTGCCAGCTCACCGACTAGCAATGAGCAGTTCTTC.

The V and J genes are TRBV5-8 and TRBJ2-1, with 13 bases aligning to TRBD2. Trimming took 4 bases from V and 7 from J; bases not matched to a gene: 8. Germline CDR1 is SGHTS and CDR2 is YDEGEE. This CDR3 has 16 residues. The CDR3 DNA sequence: TGTGCCAGCAGCGCACTAGCGGGGGGGCTCGGAAATGAGCAGTTCTTC. Residues: CASSALAGGLGNEQFF. Supplemented by reference TRBV5-8 and TRBJ2-1, the full variable domain reads EAGVTQSPTHLIKTRGQQATLRCSPISGHTSVYWYQQALGLGLQFLLWYDEGEERNRGNFPPRFSGRQFPNYSSELNVNALELEDSALYLCASSALAGGLGNEQFFGPGTRLTVL.

The chain recombines TRBV28 with TRBJ2-3, with no clear D. This CDR3 comprises 13 residues. Germline V CDR1 and CDR2: MDHEN, SYDVKM. Trimming cost V 1 base and J 3 bases, with 5 bases left between them. The DNA of the CDR3 is TGTGCCAGCAGTTTATCAGGTACAGATACGCAGTATTTT. Its translation: CASSLSGTDTQYF.

The V and J genes are TRBV11-2 and TRBJ2-7; the match to TRBD2 covers 10 bases. In germline, CDR1 is SGHAT, CDR2 FQNNGV. The CDR3 runs 14 residues. J gave up 6 bases and V 2 bases, and 4 bases lay outside the gene matches. The CDR3 DNA sequence: TGTGCCAGCAGCTTACTCCTAGCGGGAGTCGAGCAGTACTTC. It codes for CASSLLLAGVEQYF. Based on the CDR3 plus reference TRBV11-2 and TRBJ2-7, the full variable domain is EAGVAQSPRYKIIEKRQSVAFWCNPISGHATLYWYQQILGQGPKLLIQFQNNGVVDDSQLPKDRFSAERLKGVDSTLKIQPAKLEDSAVYLCASSLLLAGVEQYFGPGTRLTVT.

This sequence joins TRBV11-2 and TRBJ1-6, with 8 bases identical to TRBD1. The ends lost 7 bases at V and 7 bases at J; junction bases unmatched: 9. The CDR3 has 15 residues. Germline-derived CDR1 and CDR2 are SGHAT and FQNNGV. The CDR3 region is CASMGGTGGNSPLHF. The CDR3 nucleotides read TGTGCCAGCATGGGGGGGACAGGCGGCAATTCACCCCTCCACTTT. Filled out from reference TRBV11-2 and TRBJ1-6, the complete variable domain reads EAGVAQSPRYKIIEKRQSVAFWCNPISGHATLYWYQQILGQGPKLLIQFQNNGVVDDSQLPKDRFSAERLKGVDSTLKIQPAKLEDSAVYLCASMGGTGGNSPLHFGNGTRLTVT.

The chain is built from TRBV28 and TRBJ1-4, with D possibly matching TRBD1 (6 bases). This CDR3 has 15 residues. Germline CDR1 MDHEN, CDR2 SYDVKM. The V gene lost 2 bases and the J gene lost 8 bases, with 15 bases spanning the gap. DNA of the CDR3: TGTGCCAGCAGTTTAGGGCCGGGGGCCTGGGAAAAACTGTTTTTT. It yields the protein CASSLGPGAWEKLFF.

This chain connects TRBV5-1 to TRBJ1-2; D is undetermined. The germline V gene encodes CDR1 SGHRS and CDR2 YFSETQ. Trimming removed 2 bases from V and 4 bases from J, with 9 bases in between. The CDR3 spans 13 residues. The CDR3 sequence is CASSFGETYGYTF. The CDR3 DNA reads as TGCGCCAGCAGCTTTGGGGAAACCTATGGCTACACCTTC.

The chain is built from TRBV9 and TRBJ1-5; 7 nucleotides match TRBD1. The V gene end was trimmed by 4 bases and the J gene end by 3 bases; junction bases not matched to a gene: 7. The CDR3 has 15 residues. Germline CDR1 is SGDLS and CDR2 is YYNGEE. CDR3 region: CASSSRDSLNQPQHF. Here the CDR3 DNA reads TGTGCCAGCAGCAGTCGGGACAGCCTCAATCAGCCCCAGCATTTT.

This clone was seen a few times. V gene TRBV27 combines with J gene TRBJ2-1; 7 bases match TRBD1. This CDR3 spans 16 amino acids. Looked up from germline, CDR1 is MNHEY and CDR2 is SMNVEV (reference sequence). The V segment lost 4 bases and the J segment 0 bases; nucleotides outside the gene matches: 6. The CDR3 DNA reads TGTGCCAGCAGTTCCGGACAGGTAGGCTCCTACAATGAGCAGTTCTTC. This sequence encodes CASSSGQVGSYNEQFF.

The chain recombines TRBV19 with TRBJ2-7, with 7 nucleotides matching TRBD1. V lost 5 bases to trimming and J lost 0 bases; unmatched junction nucleotides: 7. The CDR3 contains 15 residues. Germline values: CDR1 LNHDA, CDR2 SQIVND (reference sequence). DNA for the CDR3: TGTGCCAGTAGTTCACAGGGACAGCTCTCCTACGAGCAGTACTTC. The encoded protein is CASSSQGQLSYEQYF.

V is TRBV15 and J is TRBJ2-1; D may be TRBD2 (5 bases). The germline CDR1 and CDR2 sequences are LNHNV and YYDKDF (reference sequence). V was pared by 5 bases and J by 7 bases, with 18 bases between. This CDR3 region has 15 residues. The CDR3 protein is CATSGLASVRNEQFF. The CDR3 DNA follows: TGTGCCACCAGCGGTCTAGCTTCCGTCAGGAATGAGCAGTTCTTC.

The chain is built from TRBV9 and TRBJ1-2; D uncertain. Germline CDR1 SGDLS, CDR2 YYNGEE. Between the trimmed V and J ends, which lost 3 bases and 4 bases, there was a span of 10 bases. The CDR3 spans 13 residues. The CDR3: CASSGSGSYGYTF. For the CDR3, the DNA is TGTGCCAGCAGCGGCTCTGGGAGCTATGGCTACACCTTC.